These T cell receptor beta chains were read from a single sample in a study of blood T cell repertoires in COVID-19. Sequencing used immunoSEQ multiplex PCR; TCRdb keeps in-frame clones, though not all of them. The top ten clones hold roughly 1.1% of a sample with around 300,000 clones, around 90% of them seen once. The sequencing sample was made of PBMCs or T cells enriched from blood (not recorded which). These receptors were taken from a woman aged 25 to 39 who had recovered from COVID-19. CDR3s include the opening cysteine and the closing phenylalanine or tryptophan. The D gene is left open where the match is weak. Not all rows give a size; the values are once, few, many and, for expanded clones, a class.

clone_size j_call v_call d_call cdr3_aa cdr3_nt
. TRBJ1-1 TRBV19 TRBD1 CASSQTGAMNTEAFF TGTGCCAGTAGTCAGACAGGGGCGATGAACACTGAAGCTTTCTTT
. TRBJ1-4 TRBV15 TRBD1 CATSRTGGSATNEKLFF TGTGCCACCAGCAGAACAGGGGGATCTGCAACTAATGAAAAACTGTTTTTT
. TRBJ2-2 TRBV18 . CASSPIPGENTGELFF TGTGCCAGCTCACCAATTCCGGGGGAGAACACCGGGGAGCTGTTTTTT
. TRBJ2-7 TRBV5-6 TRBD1 CASSFAGTGAYEQYF TGTGCCAGCAGCTTCGCCGGGACAGGGGCCTACGAGCAGTACTTC
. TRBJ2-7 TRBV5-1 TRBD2 CASSFGLAGETYEQYF TGCGCCAGCAGCTTCGGACTAGCGGGAGAAACCTACGAGCAGTACTTC
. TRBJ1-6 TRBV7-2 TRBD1 CASSLQGVGISPLHF TGTGCCAGCAGCTTACAGGGGGTTGGGATATCACCCCTCCACTTT
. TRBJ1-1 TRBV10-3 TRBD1 CAISLQGAEGEAFF TGTGCCATCAGTCTTCAGGGGGCTGAGGGTGAAGCTTTCTTT
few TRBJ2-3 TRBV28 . CASSLTATDTQYF TGTGCCAGCAGTTTAACAGCCACAGATACGCAGTATTTT
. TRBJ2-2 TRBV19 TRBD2 CATKREGLGELFF TGTGCCACGAAACGGGAGGGCCTGGGGGAGCTGTTTTTT
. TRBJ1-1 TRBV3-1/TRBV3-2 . CASSQIRQALPSNTEAFF TGTGCCAGCAGCCAAATTCGACAGGCCCTACCTTCGAACACTGAAGCTTTCTTT
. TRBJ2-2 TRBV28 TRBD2 CASSSMVSSSGRITGELFF TGTGCCAGCAGCTCAATGGTTTCCTCTAGCGGGAGAATCACCGGGGAGCTGTTTTTT
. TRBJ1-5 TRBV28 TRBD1 CASSPGTGGNQPQHF TGTGCCAGCAGCCCCGGGACAGGGGGCAATCAGCCCCAGCATTTT
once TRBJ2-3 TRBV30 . CAWGSGRTDTQYF TGTGCCTGGGGTAGCGGACGCACAGATACGCAGTATTTT
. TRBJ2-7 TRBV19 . CASSMFGSVYEQYF TGTGCCAGTAGTATGTTCGGGAGTGTCTACGAGCAGTACTTC
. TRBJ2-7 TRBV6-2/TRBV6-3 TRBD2 CASSYSSGRADEQYF TGTGCCAGCAGTTACTCTTCCGGGAGGGCCGACGAGCAGTACTTC
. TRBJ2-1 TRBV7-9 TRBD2 CASSLTGRASGNEQFF TGTGCCAGCAGCTTAACCGGGAGGGCGAGTGGGAATGAGCAGTTCTTC
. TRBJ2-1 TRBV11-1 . CASSFRSSYNEQFF TGTGCCAGCAGCTTTAGAAGCTCCTACAATGAGCAGTTCTTC
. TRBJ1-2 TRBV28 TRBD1 CASSSPTGLDGYTF TGTGCCAGCAGCAGCCCGACAGGGTTAGATGGCTACACCTTC
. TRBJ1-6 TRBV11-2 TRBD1 CASSFGTGAINSPLHF TGTGCCAGCAGCTTCGGGACAGGGGCTATAAATTCACCCCTCCACTTT
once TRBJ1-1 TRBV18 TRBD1 CASSSTGGENTEAFF TGTGCCAGCTCTTCGACAGGGGGCGAGAACACTGAAGCTTTCTTT